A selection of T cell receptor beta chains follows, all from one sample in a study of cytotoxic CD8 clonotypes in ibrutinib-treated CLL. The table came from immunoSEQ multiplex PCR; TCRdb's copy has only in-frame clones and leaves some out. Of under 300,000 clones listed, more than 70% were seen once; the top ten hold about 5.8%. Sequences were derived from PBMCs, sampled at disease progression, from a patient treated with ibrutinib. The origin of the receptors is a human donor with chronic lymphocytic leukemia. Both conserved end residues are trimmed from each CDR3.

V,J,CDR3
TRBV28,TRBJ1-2,ASSPARTGVYGYT
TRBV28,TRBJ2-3,ASNALAGGTDTQY
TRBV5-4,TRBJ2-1,ASSLETRIEQF
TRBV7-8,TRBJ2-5,ASTRSLQETQY
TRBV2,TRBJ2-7,ASSESGSGVYEQY
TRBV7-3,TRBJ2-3,ASSLSLRKGPDTQY
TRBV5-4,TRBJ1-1,ASSKKDRSAEAF
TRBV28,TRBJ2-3,AIRDWGGTDTQY
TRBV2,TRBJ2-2,ASRTGLAGGYNTGELF
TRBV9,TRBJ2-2,ASSTRDIATGELF
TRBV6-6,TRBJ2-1,ASSGTGLAGNNEQF
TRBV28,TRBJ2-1,ASPPSSGSYNEQF
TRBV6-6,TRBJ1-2,ASTPVIGAYGYT
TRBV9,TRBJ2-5,ASSETSGIETQY
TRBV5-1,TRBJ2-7,ASSFPGLATVQY
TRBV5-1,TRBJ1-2,ASSLSAMGYT
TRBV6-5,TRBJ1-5,ASSTAFGSNQPQH
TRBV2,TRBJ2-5,ASSWRGGQETQY
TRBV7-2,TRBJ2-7,ASSQDSGSPHEQY
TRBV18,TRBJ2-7,ASSPTGSSYEQY
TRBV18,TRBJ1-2,ASSPYDRRSNYGYT
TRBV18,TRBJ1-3,ASSPLREGNTIY
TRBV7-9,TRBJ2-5,ASSLAASGGQETQY
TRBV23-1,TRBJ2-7,ASSQFRDYEQY
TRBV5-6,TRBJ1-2,ASSFPTGFHGYT
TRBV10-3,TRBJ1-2,AITPNDGGYGYT
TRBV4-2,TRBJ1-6,ASSLEGDGSPLH
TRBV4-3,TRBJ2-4,ASSQESPNAELAKNIQY
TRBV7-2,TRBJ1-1,ASSAGTGNTEAF
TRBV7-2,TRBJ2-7,ASSLDIQVYEQY
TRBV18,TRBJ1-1,ASSLGTGLMNTEAF
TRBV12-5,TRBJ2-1,ASGLVVGSYNEQF
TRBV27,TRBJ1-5,ASSLKAGRQPQH
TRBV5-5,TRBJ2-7,ASSFLLSYEQY
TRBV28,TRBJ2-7,ASSPGFEQY
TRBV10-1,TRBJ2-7,ASSEQGTEQY
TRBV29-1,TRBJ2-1,SVEGLAVSSYNEQF
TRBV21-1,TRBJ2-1,ASSGGSLHNEQF
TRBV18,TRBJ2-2,ASSPLMRTWGTGELF
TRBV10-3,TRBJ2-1,AIIHTTGIRGNEQF
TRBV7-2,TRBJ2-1,ASSLTGLPEQF